The 20 T cell receptor beta chains given below trace back to one sample, sequenced in a study of breast tumors, draining lymph nodes, adjacent tissues. TCRdb re-derived calls from the multiplex PCR reads in MiXCR, one entry per CDR3 protein. The sample lists some 83,000 distinct CDR3 sequences, roughly 19% occurring once. Samples came from axillary lymph nodes draining the breast cancer. The sequenced material came from axillary lymph node tissue. All receptors derive from a female donor with breast cancer. Some clones in this sample may be carry-over from other donors' samples.

This clonotype appeared many times. The chain is built from TRBV7-3 and TRBJ2-1, with D unclear. CDR3 size: 13 residues. Germline V lookup: CDR1 SGHTA, CDR2 FQGTGA. The ends were cut back, 4 bases at V and 5 bases at J, with 9 bases in the middle. The CDR3 bases are TGTGCCAGCAGCTCGGACCGCGACAATGAGCAGTTCTTC. Protein sequence: CASSSDRDNEQFF.

This clonotype was seen ten or more times. This rearrangement joins TRBV14 to TRBJ2-7, with D unclear. Trimming took off 1 base at V and 2 bases at J, with 12 bases between the two ends. The length of the CDR3 is 15 residues. Germline V gives CDR1 SGHDN, CDR2 FVKESK. The CDR3 reads CASSQVATLTYEQYF. Here the CDR3 DNA reads TGTGCCAGCAGCCAAGTGGCGACACTGACCTACGAGCAGTACTTC.

The table lists this clonotype with many counts. The chain is built from TRBV20-1 and TRBJ2-7; 10 nucleotides agree with TRBD1. Germline CDR1 reads DFQATT; CDR2 reads SNEGSKA (reference sequence). V shed 3 bases and J 1 base; nucleotides not matched to a gene: 6. This CDR3 is 15 amino acids long. The CDR3 loop reads CSASFLGQGSYEQYF. CDR3 nucleotide sequence: TGCAGTGCTAGTTTTCTGGGACAGGGGTCCTACGAGCAGTACTTC.

This clonotype appeared many times. The chain has TRBV20-1 and TRBJ2-1, with 11 bases lining up with TRBD1. This CDR3 has 14 amino acids. The germline CDR1 and CDR2 sequences are DFQATT and SNEGSKA (reference sequence). V shed 3 bases, J shed 7 bases, and the junction held 5 bases outside the gene matches. CDR3 residues: CSARGTGGWNEQFF. DNA of the CDR3: TGCAGTGCTAGGGGGACAGGGGGTTGGAATGAGCAGTTCTTC.

This clonotype was counted at least ten times. This chain links TRBV3-2 with TRBJ2-7. TRBV3-2 is assigned pseudogene status. The CDR3 consists of 13 residues. The CDR3: CASSQDRPYEQYF. CDR3 nucleotide sequence: TGTGCCAGCAGCCAAGACAGGCCCTACGAGCAGTACTTC.

Concerning this clonotype itself: This CDR3 fails to terminate in the conserved phenylalanine or tryptophan, so it likely reflects a read error. The chain couples TRBV5-8 to TRBJ2-7; 10 bases match TRBD1. The CDR3 runs 15 residues. Germline V gives CDR1 SGHTS, CDR2 YDEGEE. The CDR3 sequence is CASSLGQGMAYEQYS. CDR3 coding DNA: TGCGCCAGCAGCCTGGGACAGGGGATGGCCTACGAGCAGTACTCC.

This clonotype was counted many times. CDR3 in amino acids: CASRNHQGFGGYTF. The DNA of the CDR3 is TGTGCCAGTAGAAACCACCAAGGGTTCGGTGGCTACACCTTC. V is TRBV19 and J is TRBJ1-2; D not certain. There are 14 residues in the CDR3. CDR1 LNHDA and CDR2 SQIVND come from the germline V gene (reference sequence). Trimming stripped 6 bases from V and 7 bases from J, with 18 bases between.

To note about this clonotype: This sequence may be a read error, since a much larger clone differs from it by one base. The genes are TRBV29-1 and TRBJ1-2, with D uncertain. Germline V gene sequence: CDR1 SQVTM, CDR2 ANQGSEA. This CDR3 spans 13 amino acids. CDR3 residues: CSVVEGVNCGYTF. CDR3 coding DNA: TGCAGCGTTGTAGAAGGTGTGAACTGTGGCTACACCTTC.

This clonotype was observed at least ten times. The chain has TRBV7-9 and TRBJ2-5; D is perhaps TRBD1 or TRBD2 (5 bases each). The CDR3 loop spans 14 amino acids. Trimming took off 3 bases at V and 1 base at J, with 9 bases between the two ends. Germline CDR1 is SEHNR and CDR2 is FQNEAQ (reference sequence). DNA of the CDR3: TGTGCCAGCAGCTTCCGGGACGGCCAAGAGACCCAGTACTTC. It codes for CASSFRDGQETQYF.

The chain recombines TRBV10-3 with TRBJ1-1, with unresolved D. Germline V gives CDR1 ENHRY, CDR2 SYGVKD. V lost 7 bases, J lost 2 bases, and 11 bases lay in between. The CDR3 runs 13 residues. CDR3 in DNA: TGTGCCATCACCCCGACACCAAACACTGAAGCTTTCTTT. Protein: CAITPTPNTEAFF.

This clonotype was counted at least ten times. The chain uses TRBV15 and TRBJ1-4; D not resolved. This CDR3 comprises 15 residues. CDR1 is LNHNV and CDR2 is YYDKDF in the germline V gene (reference sequence). The germline V and J ends were trimmed by 3 bases and 7 bases, with 15 bases remaining between them. The CDR3 loop is CATSSDPPVGEKLFF. In DNA, the CDR3 is TGTGCCACCAGCAGCGATCCTCCGGTCGGTGAAAAACTGTTTTTT.

This clonotype is judged medium-sized. This chain connects TRBV10-2 to TRBJ2-7, with 7 bases fitting TRBD1. With V trimmed by 2 bases and J by 2 bases, 0 bases remained unmatched. CDR3 size: 13 residues. The germline CDR1 and CDR2 sequences are WSHSY and SAAADI. CDR3 amino acids: CASSEGTAYEQYF. CDR3 nucleotides: TGCGCCAGCAGTGAGGGGACAGCCTACGAGCAGTACTTC.

There are many counts of this clonotype. The rearrangement uses TRBV7-2 and TRBJ1-2; TRBD1 is a possible D gene (6 bases). Trimming cost V 1 base and J 8 bases, with 14 bases left between them. Per germline, CDR1 SGHTA and CDR2 FQGNSA. The CDR3 is 14 amino acids. This CDR3 is CASSLGTEGSGYTF. The CDR3, as DNA: TGTGCCAGCAGCTTAGGGACAGAGGGAAGCGGCTACACCTTC.

This clonotype was recorded many times. The V and J genes are TRBV6-2 or TRBV6-3 and TRBJ2-1; 8 nucleotides line up with TRBD1. Germline CDR1 MNHEY, CDR2 SVGEGT. The CDR3 spans 16 residues. Unmatched junction bases numbered 12, after V lost 2 bases and J lost 9 bases. The CDR3 sequence: CASSYPKTGAKVEQFF. CDR3 sequence (DNA): TGTGCCAGCAGTTACCCTAAGACAGGGGCAAAGGTTGAGCAGTTCTTC.

In its sample, this clonotype was seen many times. The J gene is TRBJ1-5, the V gene TRBV12-3 or TRBV12-4; D gene ambiguous. V lost 5 bases, J lost 0 bases, and 8 bases lay in between. This CDR3 comprises 14 residues. The CDR3 here is CASSSTASNQPQHF. In DNA form, the CDR3 reads TGTGCCAGCAGTAGTACAGCTAGCAATCAGCCCCAGCATTTT.

In the case of this clonotype: This may come from a read error, since a much larger clone is one base off. This chain joins TRBV19 and TRBJ1-3; unclear D gene. The germline V gene has CDR1 LNHDA and CDR2 SQIVND (reference sequence). This CDR3 has 12 residues. The CDR3 reads CASDNSGNTIHF. The DNA of the CDR3 is TGTGCCAGCGACAACTCTGGAAACACCATACATTTT.

This clonotype appeared many times. This chain joins TRBV5-5 and TRBJ2-7; the D gene could be TRBD1 or TRBD2 (5 bases each). The CDR3 loop spans 15 amino acids. The V end lost 4 bases, the J end lost 6 bases, and 20 bases lay between the germline ends. Germline CDR1 and CDR2: SGHKS and YYEKEE (reference sequence). The CDR3 here is CASSRTGTALFEQYF. In DNA form, the CDR3 reads TGTGCCAGCAGCCGGACCGGGACGGCCTTATTCGAGCAGTACTTC.

This clonotype showed up many times. V gene TRBV5-5 combines with J gene TRBJ1-5; D is ambiguous. The V end was cut by 2 bases, the J end by 7 bases, with 10 bases between. The germline V gene has CDR1 SGHKS and CDR2 YYEKEE (reference sequence). This CDR3 comprises 13 residues. The CDR3 DNA follows: TGTGCCAGCAGCTTCTCGGACCGGCAGCCCCAGCATTTT. Translation gives CASSFSDRQPQHF.

This clonotype has ten or more counts. V is TRBV5-5 and J is TRBJ1-2; D is perhaps TRBD1 (6 bases). V was pared by 1 base and J by 8 bases, with 15 bases between. Germline V gene sequence: CDR1 SGHKS, CDR2 YYEKEE (reference sequence). This CDR3 is 14 amino acids long. CDR3 sequence (DNA): TGTGCCAGCAGCTTGTGGCCAGGGGATAGGGGCTACACCTTC. It encodes CASSLWPGDRGYTF.

Note on this clonotype: One base away lies a much larger clone, so this may be a sequencing read error. The genes are TRBV27 and TRBJ1-2, with 8 bases fitting TRBD1. CDR1 and CDR2 (germline): MNHEY, SMNVEV (reference sequence). V dropped 11 bases and J dropped 8; count of bases not matched to a gene: 13. CDR3 length: 13 amino acids. CDR3 protein: CAGTNRGRGGYTF. In DNA form, the CDR3 reads TGTGCCGGCACTAACAGGGGGAGGGGAGGCTACACCTTC.